The 7 T cell receptor beta chains presented below share a single source sample, sequenced in a study of OX40 agonist ivuxolimab in advanced cancers. The library came from the immunoSEQ multiplex PCR assay. The clones in this table, taken by TCRdb from immuneACCESS, are in-frame only. Not every clone is retained; where verified, under half of the shortfall comes from an unresolved V gene, and the cause of the rest is unknown. The sample table contains some 86,000 clones; only one count was recorded for roughly 94% of them. Of the sample, 9.6% is held by the ten largest clones. The sample was CD4+ or CD8+ T cells sorted from blood, taken in a trial of the OX40 agonist ivuxolimab. The source of these receptors is an adult with an advanced solid tumor such as melanoma, head and neck, liver or kidney cancer.

The chain couples TRBV6-5 to TRBJ1-2; D uncertain. Germline CDR1 and CDR2: MNHEY and SVGAGI. V was pared by 6 bases and J by 4 bases, with 12 bases between. This CDR3 region has 13 residues. CDR3 amino acids: CASSPSVGYGYTF. As DNA, the CDR3 is TGTGCCAGCAGCCCTAGTGTCGGCTATGGCTACACCTTC.

The rearrangement links TRBV29-1 to TRBJ1-4; unclear D gene. Germline-derived CDR1 and CDR2 are SQVTM and ANQGSEA. The germline V and J ends were trimmed by 5 bases and 12 bases, with 10 bases remaining between them. This CDR3 region has 10 residues. CDR3 region: CSVWTEELFF. The CDR3 coding sequence is TGCAGCGTTTGGACGGAGGAACTGTTTTTT.

This clone was found once. CDR3 loop: CASSQGTPSYEQYF. The CDR3 DNA sequence: TGCGCCAGCAGCCAAGGGACACCCTCCTACGAGCAGTACTTC. The genes are TRBV4-1 and TRBJ2-7, with D possibly being TRBD1 (5 bases). The CDR3 sequence is 14 residues long. Germline values: CDR1 MGHRA, CDR2 YSYEKL. Deletions cut 1 base from V and 0 bases from J, with 7 bases between.

The rearrangement uses TRBV6-5 and TRBJ1-3; D possibly corresponds to TRBD1 (5 bases). V lost 10 bases, J lost 0 bases, and 16 bases lay in between. Germline V CDR1 and CDR2: MNHEY, SVGAGI. CDR3 length: 15 amino acids. The CDR3 protein is CATARGGDSGNTIYF. The CDR3, as DNA: TGTGCCACCGCGCGGGGGGGGGACTCTGGAAACACCATATATTTT.

J is TRBJ2-7 and V is TRBV7-9; D is unclear. V was clipped by 5 bases and J by 5 bases, with 7 bases between them. The germline V gene has CDR1 SEHNR and CDR2 FQNEAQ (reference sequence). The CDR3 loop spans 11 amino acids. The CDR3 spells CASSVRNEQYF. CDR3 bases: TGTGCCAGCAGCGTGCGCAACGAGCAGTACTTC.

This chain uses TRBV18 with TRBJ2-1; D is ambiguous. There are 14 residues in the CDR3. Deletions cut 0 bases from V and 1 base from J, with 4 bases between. Germline V gene data show CDR1 as KGHSH and CDR2 as LQKENI. CDR3 protein: CASSPPWSYNEQFF. The CDR3, as DNA: TGTGCCAGCTCACCACCGTGGTCCTACAATGAGCAGTTCTTC.

This clone was detected many times. The chain carries TRBV5-5 and TRBJ1-5, with D unresolved. Germline V gives CDR1 SGHKS, CDR2 YYEKEE (reference sequence). V shed 5 bases and J shed 3 bases, with 15 bases lying between them. The CDR3 covers 15 residues. CDR3 sequence reads: CASSRMWGDNQPQHF. CDR3 nucleotide sequence: TGTGCCAGCAGTCGGATGTGGGGTGACAATCAGCCCCAGCATTTT.